This T cell receptor beta chain was sequenced for a study of post-analysis software for immune sequencing data. This clonotype has a handful of counts. A read error may produce the germline difference seen at one junction end. cDNA libraries for TCR beta contained unique molecular identifiers. TCRdb re-called the PCR reads with MiXCR, one entry per CDR3 protein. The sample lists 450,000 to 700,000 distinct CDR3 sequences; 44% were seen once. The sequencing sample was made of blood. This receptor was obtained from a girl under 18 with multiple sclerosis.

The chain's CDR3 is CASSSRRGTKQYF. The CDR3 DNA sequence: TGTGCTAGCAGCTCCCGACGGGGTACGAAGCAGTACTTC. J is TRBJ2-7 and V is TRBV7-7; maybe TRBD2 (5 bases). The V gene's germline CDR1 is SSHAT and CDR2 FNYEAQ (reference sequence). The CDR3 is 13 residues long.